This entry lists 16 T cell receptor beta chains sequenced from one sample in a study of siplizumab effects on memory and regulatory T cells. Only in-frame clones appear in the TCRdb table, and some are missing; sequencing was by immunoSEQ multiplex PCR. Here the sample spans about 100,000 clones, approximately 92% being singletons. The material sequenced was CD4+ T cells sorted from blood. These receptors all come from a human donor in good health. Some clones in this sample may be carry-over from other donors' samples.

The V gene is TRBV11-2, the J gene TRBJ1-2, with TRBD1 matching 8 bases. Trimming at V came to 4 bases and at J to 3 bases, leaving 7 bases not matched to a gene. Looked up from germline, CDR1 is SGHAT and CDR2 is FQNNGV. The CDR3 extends over 15 amino acids. For the CDR3, the DNA is TGTGCCAGCAGCTCCTTCGACAGGGGCGACTATGGCTACACCTTC. Its translation: CASSSFDRGDYGYTF.

This chain connects TRBV19 to TRBJ1-5, with TRBD1 identical over 12 bases. This CDR3 contains 18 residues. Trimming took 5 bases from V and 3 from J; bases not matched to a gene: 11. Germline V gene lookup returns CDR1 LNHDA and CDR2 SQIVND (reference sequence). The CDR3 DNA reads TGTGCCAGTAGTCCCAGGTCCGGGACAGGGGGCAACAATCAGCCCCAGCATTTT. Protein sequence: CASSPRSGTGGNNQPQHF.

The chain uses TRBV18 and TRBJ2-2; 10 bases agree with TRBD2. CDR1 and CDR2 (germline): KGHSH, LQKENI. With V trimmed by 1 base and J by 4 bases, 3 bases remained unmatched. The CDR3 sequence is 16 residues long. The CDR3 region has the DNA TGTGCCAGCTCACCACGACAGCGGGAGGGCACCGGGGAGCTGTTTTTT. Residues: CASSPRQREGTGELFF. Complete variable domain (other parts from reference TRBV18 and TRBJ2-2): NAGVMQNPRHLVRRRGQEARLRCSPMKGHSHVYWYRQLPEEGLKFMVYLQKENIIDESGMPKERFSAEFPKEGPSILRIQQVVRGDSAAYFCASSPRQREGTGELFFGEGSRLTVL.

V gene TRBV4-1 combines with J gene TRBJ2-5; no clear D gene. The germline V and J ends were trimmed by 2 bases and 9 bases, with 16 bases remaining between them. There are 14 residues in the CDR3. Germline V gene data show CDR1 as MGHRA and CDR2 as YSYEKL. The CDR3 nucleotides are TGCGCCAGCAGCCAACAAAGCAATAGGGATGCCCAGTACTTC. Amino acid sequence: CASSQQSNRDAQYF.

The chain links TRBV5-6 to TRBJ2-6; D is ambiguous. The V and J ends lost 4 bases and 3 bases respectively, with 11 bases between them. This CDR3 is 15 amino acids long. Germline assignment: CDR1 SGHDT and CDR2 YYEEEE. This chain's CDR3 is CASSPAHLGANVLTF. The CDR3 DNA reads as TGTGCCAGCAGCCCCGCCCACCTTGGGGCCAACGTCCTGACTTTC.

The chain has TRBV5-1 and TRBJ2-2, with D hard to call. CDR3 size: 13 residues. The germline CDR1 and CDR2 sequences are SGHRS and YFSETQ. V dropped 4 bases and J dropped 6 bases, with 10 bases sitting between them. The CDR3 loop is CASSVDGAGELFF. The DNA of the CDR3 is TGCGCCAGCAGCGTAGACGGTGCCGGGGAGCTGTTTTTT.

This chain joins TRBV20-1 and TRBJ2-3; D uncertain. The CDR3 has 11 residues. Germline loops: CDR1 DFQATT, CDR2 SNEGSKA (reference sequence). With 3 bases removed from V and 2 bases from J, the gap between germline ends came to 3 bases. Here the CDR3 DNA reads TGCAGTGCTAGCGACACAGATACGCAGTATTTT. Translating it yields CSASDTDTQYF.

V gene TRBV5-4 combines with J gene TRBJ2-6; 12 nucleotides align to TRBD2. This CDR3 has 18 residues. The V gene's germline CDR1 is SGHNT and CDR2 YYREEE (reference sequence). V shed 3 bases and J 0 bases; nucleotides not matched to a gene: 4. The CDR3 loop reads CASSSGLAGNSGANVLTF. CDR3 DNA: TGTGCCAGCAGCTCAGGACTAGCGGGGAACTCTGGGGCCAACGTCCTGACTTTC.

The rearrangement joins TRBV5-1 to TRBJ2-7; 8 nucleotides align to TRBD2. This CDR3 is 16 amino acids long. Germline loops: CDR1 SGHRS, CDR2 YFSETQ. With V trimmed by 0 bases and J by 3 bases, 8 bases remained unmatched. This CDR3 is CASSLAKTSDVYEQYF. DNA for the CDR3: TGCGCCAGCAGCTTGGCCAAGACTAGCGATGTCTACGAGCAGTACTTC.

This chain links TRBV30 with TRBJ2-3; D could derive from TRBD1 or TRBD2 (5 bases each). CDR3 length: 14 amino acids. The V gene's germline CDR1 is GTSNPN and CDR2 SVGIG (reference sequence). The germline V and J ends were trimmed by 3 bases and 4 bases, with 14 bases remaining between them. CDR3 DNA sequence: TGTGCCTGGAGCCCCGGACGGGGCGCAGATACGCAGTATTTT. This gives the protein CAWSPGRGADTQYF.

The chain combines TRBV5-6 with TRBJ2-2; maybe TRBD2 (5 bases). CDR3 length equals 16 residues. The V gene lost 2 bases and the J gene lost 5 bases, with 16 bases spanning the gap. Germline V gives CDR1 SGHDT, CDR2 YYEEEE. As DNA, the CDR3 is TGTGCCAGCAGCTTAATTCGGGGTAGGGTTACCGGGGAGCTGTTTTTT. Translated, it gives CASSLIRGRVTGELFF.

V usage is TRBV19 and J usage is TRBJ2-5; D is ambiguous. This CDR3 has 14 residues. CDR1 LNHDA and CDR2 SQIVND come from the germline V gene (reference sequence). V lost 1 base, J lost 1 base, and 7 bases lay in between. CDR3 amino acids: CASSIAAVQETQYF. CDR3 sequence (DNA): TGTGCCAGTAGTATAGCGGCGGTCCAAGAGACCCAGTACTTC.

The gene calls are TRBV4-1 and TRBJ2-7; 7 nucleotides agree with TRBD1. This CDR3 is 17 amino acids long. Germline V gene sequence: CDR1 MGHRA, CDR2 YSYEKL. The V segment lost 3 bases and the J segment 5 bases; nucleotides outside the gene matches: 16. The CDR3 bases are TGCGCCAGCAGCCAGTTAATCCTCCCGACAGGGCCCCACGAGCAGTACTTC. It is translated as CASSQLILPTGPHEQYF.

This chain joins TRBV5-4 and TRBJ1-3, with D possibly being TRBD2 (6 bases). The J call may be wrong; the DNA end is better matched by TRBJ2-2. Germline V gene sequence: CDR1 SGHNT, CDR2 YYREEE (reference sequence). This CDR3 region has 15 residues. The CDR3 loop is CASSLGLGDTGELFF. The CDR3 DNA reads TGTGCCAGCAGCTTGGGACTAGGCGACACCGGGGAGCTGTTTTTT.

V and J are TRBV14 and TRBJ2-5; a weak D match, TRBD2 (5 bases). This CDR3 comprises 15 residues. The V gene lost 0 bases and the J gene lost 2 bases, with 10 bases spanning the gap. Germline V CDR1 and CDR2: SGHDN, FVKESK. In DNA form, the CDR3 reads TGTGCCAGCAGCCAAGATAAGCGGAGGCAAGAGACCCAGTACTTC. Translating it yields CASSQDKRRQETQYF.

J is TRBJ2-1 and V is TRBV7-3; 12 bases agree with TRBD2. The V and J ends lost 5 bases and 4 bases, in that order; junction bases with no gene match: 3. Germline V CDR1 and CDR2: SGHTA, FQGTGA. The CDR3 is 15 residues long. CDR3 sequence: CASSPLAGGYNEQFF. The CDR3 coding sequence is TGTGCCAGCAGCCCTCTAGCGGGAGGGTACAATGAGCAGTTCTTC.